What follows are 14 T cell receptor beta chains derived from one specimen sequenced in a study of siplizumab effects on memory and regulatory T cells. Libraries were prepared by immunoSEQ multiplex PCR; TCRdb keeps only in-frame clonotypes and omits some of them. Among about 82,000 clones, about nine tenths were seen once, and the ten largest hold approximately 1.5%. Sequenced material: Tregs sorted from blood. Receptor source: a human donor in good health.

The chain joins TRBV7-9 to TRBJ2-3; 7 nucleotides line up with TRBD2. The CDR3 sequence is 12 residues long. Germline loops: CDR1 SEHNR, CDR2 FQNEAQ (reference sequence). V lost 6 bases, J lost 8 bases, and 5 bases stayed unmatched. DNA for the CDR3: TGTGCCAGCAGTCGACCGGGAGGTACGCAGTATTTT. It translates to CASSRPGGTQYF.

This chain connects TRBV4-1 to TRBJ1-4, with D tentatively TRBD1 (5 bases). Trimming removed 6 bases from V and 3 bases from J, with 8 bases in between. Per the germline V gene, CDR1 is MGHRA and CDR2 is YSYEKL. The CDR3 runs to 13 residues. CDR3 sequence reads: CASRGTANEKLFF. The CDR3 nucleotides read TGCGCCAGCAGGGGGACGGCTAATGAAAAACTGTTTTTT.

CDR3 sequence: CASSISGTGYQPQHF. In nucleotides, the CDR3 is TGTGCCAGTAGTATATCCGGGACAGGGTATCAGCCCCAGCATTTT. The rearrangement links TRBV19 to TRBJ1-5; 9 bases map to TRBD1. Trimming removed 2 bases from V and 5 bases from J; junction bases left unmatched: 4. Germline assignment: CDR1 LNHDA and CDR2 SQIVND (reference sequence). The CDR3 loop spans 15 amino acids.

The V gene is TRBV14, the J gene TRBJ2-1; 7 positions match TRBD1. In germline, CDR1 is SGHDN, CDR2 FVKESK. The V gene end was trimmed by 4 bases and the J gene end by 9 bases; junction bases not matched to a gene: 15. The CDR3 totals 16 residues. The CDR3 nucleotides read TGTGCCAGCAGCCTCCCACAGGGGACCTTTTCGCCTGAGCAGTTCTTC. Translating it yields CASSLPQGTFSPEQFF.

The chain carries TRBV7-9 and TRBJ2-1, with 9 bases fitting TRBD1. V lost 5 bases, J lost 15 bases, and 14 bases stayed unmatched. Germline CDR1 is SEHNR and CDR2 is FQNEAQ (reference sequence). This CDR3 has 14 amino acids. CDR3 nucleotides: TGTGCCAGCAGCCCCCTCGCGACCGGGACAGGGTGGTTCTTC. Its translation: CASSPLATGTGWFF.

J is TRBJ2-1 and V is TRBV14; D is possibly TRBD2 (5 bases). V lost 3 bases to trimming and J lost 12 bases, with 21 bases between them. Germline V gene lookup returns CDR1 SGHDN and CDR2 FVKESK. This CDR3 has 15 amino acids. The CDR3 is CASSHRPPRESGQFF. For the CDR3, the DNA is TGTGCCAGCAGCCACCGCCCCCCGAGGGAAAGCGGGCAGTTCTTC.

The chain links TRBV19 to TRBJ1-1; D is ambiguous. CDR3 length equals 15 residues. V was clipped by 7 bases and J by 4 bases, with 19 bases between them. CDR1 LNHDA and CDR2 SQIVND come from the germline V gene (reference sequence). The CDR3 sequence is CASTPTLRSFTEAFF. In nucleotides, the CDR3 is TGTGCCAGTACCCCCACCCTAAGGAGTTTCACTGAAGCTTTCTTT.

This rearrangement joins TRBV5-5 to TRBJ2-3; TRBD2 is a possible D gene (6 bases). The germline V and J ends were trimmed by 2 bases and 0 bases, with 10 bases remaining between them. The CDR3 extends over 15 amino acids. From germline, CDR1 is SGHKS and CDR2 YYEKEE (reference sequence). DNA of the CDR3: TGTGCCAGCAGCTTTCTGGGGACTAGCACAGATACGCAGTATTTT. Encoded protein: CASSFLGTSTDTQYF.

The chain combines TRBV19 with TRBJ1-4; D not certain. The CDR3 runs 15 residues. Looked up from germline, CDR1 is LNHDA and CDR2 is SQIVND (reference sequence). V dropped 7 bases and J dropped 5 bases, with 17 bases sitting between them. Here the CDR3 reads CASMGYGSQNEKLFF. The CDR3 region has the DNA TGTGCCAGTATGGGGTATGGGTCACAGAATGAAAAACTGTTTTTT.

V and J are TRBV7-3 and TRBJ2-1, with TRBD1 matching over 8 bases. This CDR3 is 13 amino acids long. Germline CDR1 and CDR2: SGHTA and FQGTGA. The V segment lost 5 bases and the J segment 6 bases; nucleotides outside the gene matches: 3. The chain's CDR3 is CASSSGQGNEQFF. The CDR3 DNA follows: TGTGCCAGCAGCAGCGGACAGGGCAATGAGCAGTTCTTC.

V is TRBV9 and J is TRBJ1-3; D possibly corresponds to TRBD1 (5 bases). Trimming took 3 bases from V and 14 from J, leaving 18 bases between them. The CDR3 covers 13 residues. Germline V gene lookup returns CDR1 SGDLS and CDR2 YYNGEE. For the CDR3, the DNA is TGTGCCAGCAGCGCGGGGGAAGGACGGATCCTATATTTT. Amino acids: CASSAGEGRILYF. Combining the CDR3 with reference TRBV9 and TRBJ1-3 gives the whole variable domain DSGVTQTPKHLITATGQRVTLRCSPRSGDLSVYWYQQSLDQGLQFLIQYYNGEERAKGNILERFSAQQFPDLHSELNLSSLELGDSALYFCASSAGEGRILYFGEGSWLTVV.

The chain links TRBV5-4 to TRBJ2-1; the D is unclear. The CDR3 has 13 amino acids. The ends were cut back, 0 bases at V and 8 bases at J, with 9 bases in the middle. Germline assignment: CDR1 SGHNT and CDR2 YYREEE (reference sequence). CDR3 sequence (DNA): TGTGCCAGCAGCTTGGACAGATTCTATGAGCAGTTCTTC. This translates into CASSLDRFYEQFF.

The chain is built from TRBV6-5 and TRBJ2-2; D possibly matches TRBD1 or TRBD2 (5 bases each). The V gene's germline CDR1 is MNHEY and CDR2 SVGAGI. The V end lost 5 bases, the J end lost 7 bases, and 11 bases lay between the germline ends. The CDR3 totals 13 residues. The CDR3 DNA reads as TGTGCCAGCAGTGCCACTAGGGGCGGGGAGCTGTTTTTT. Translated: CASSATRGGELFF.

V usage is TRBV4-1 and J usage is TRBJ2-7; TRBD1 is a possible D gene (7 bases). The CDR3 sequence is 15 residues long. V shed 5 bases and J shed 1 base, with 15 bases lying between them. Germline CDR1 is MGHRA and CDR2 is YSYEKL. CDR3 residues: CASSYDREVSYEQYF. CDR3 DNA: TGCGCCAGCAGCTACGACAGGGAGGTGTCCTACGAGCAGTACTTC.